These 14 T cell receptor beta chains were all obtained from the same sample, sequenced in a study of T cell changes during pregnancy in multiple sclerosis. Data came from immunoSEQ multiplex PCR; TCRdb stores just in-frame clones and leaves some out. The profile shows tens of thousands of clones, roughly 91% of them singletons. Here the sequenced sample was CD4+ T cells from peripheral blood mononuclear cells, taken in the first trimester of pregnancy. Every receptor here comes from a female donor with multiple sclerosis, enrolled in a pregnancy study.

This chain joins TRBV7-8 and TRBJ2-3; 10 bases fit TRBD2. Germline assignment: CDR1 SGHVS and CDR2 FQNEAQ. The CDR3 has 16 residues. The V segment lost 3 bases and the J segment 3 bases; nucleotides outside the gene matches: 6. DNA of the CDR3: TGTGCCAGCAGCTTGGAACTAGCGGGGAGGACAGATACGCAGTATTTT. This translates into CASSLELAGRTDTQYF.

The CDR3 loop is CASSRDSYPYEQYF. CDR3 bases: TGTGCCAGCAGCCGGGACTCCTACCCCTACGAGCAGTACTTC. The chain joins TRBV9 to TRBJ2-7; a weak D match, TRBD2 (6 bases). V was cut by 4 bases and J by 2 bases, with 13 bases left in between. Germline V gene sequence: CDR1 SGDLS, CDR2 YYNGEE. The CDR3 extends over 14 amino acids.

The V call is TRBV11-2, the J call TRBJ1-4; no reliable D call. V was cut by 5 bases and J by 0 bases, with 19 bases left in between. The CDR3 contains 18 residues. Germline V lookup: CDR1 SGHAT, CDR2 FQNNGV. The CDR3: CASSKTRAGSATNEKLFF. The CDR3 nucleotides are TGTGCCAGCAGCAAAACGAGGGCAGGCTCTGCAACTAATGAAAAACTGTTTTTT.

This rearrangement joins TRBV7-9 to TRBJ2-7, with a tentative D call TRBD1 (6 bases). The CDR3 covers 13 residues. Germline values: CDR1 SEHNR, CDR2 FQNEAQ (reference sequence). Between the trimmed V and J ends, which lost 5 bases and 5 bases, there was a span of 13 bases. The CDR3 DNA reads TGTGCCAGCAGCCTATTAGGGGGAAACGAGCAGTACTTC. It yields the protein CASSLLGGNEQYF.

This sequence joins TRBV7-9 and TRBJ2-7; D is uncertain. The CDR3 length is 16 residues. Germline CDR1 is SEHNR and CDR2 is FQNEAQ (reference sequence). V lost 3 bases and J 3 bases, leaving 18 bases between the germline ends. The chain's CDR3 is CASSFPPGSSLYEQYF. CDR3 DNA sequence: TGTGCCAGCAGCTTTCCACCCGGGTCTTCTCTCTACGAGCAGTACTTC.

The V call is TRBV18, the J call TRBJ2-6; D not certain. There are 15 residues in the CDR3. The germline V gene encodes CDR1 KGHSH and CDR2 LQKENI. V shed 5 bases and J shed 1 base, with 9 bases lying between them. CDR3 in DNA: TGTGCCAGCTCAACGCAGGCGTCTGGGGCCAACGTCCTGACTTTC. Its translation is CASSTQASGANVLTF.

The CDR3 DNA follows: TGTGCCAGCAGCCCAACCCAGGGTAACTATGGCTACACCTTC. Protein product: CASSPTQGNYGYTF. The rearrangement joins TRBV5-6 to TRBJ1-2, with D possibly matching TRBD1 (5 bases). CDR1 is SGHDT, CDR2 YYEEEE, per germline. Trimming shortened V by 4 bases and J by 1 base, and 11 bases separated the two germline ends. This CDR3 has 14 amino acids.

The rearrangement uses TRBV9 and TRBJ2-2, with 9 nucleotides matching TRBD2. With V trimmed by 3 bases and J by 3 bases, 6 bases remained unmatched. The CDR3 has 16 amino acids. Germline CDR1 and CDR2: SGDLS and YYNGEE. CDR3 in DNA: TGTGCCAGCAGCGCTTTAGCGGGAGCGGACACCGGGGAGCTGTTTTTT. It translates to CASSALAGADTGELFF.

The chain carries TRBV7-9 and TRBJ2-2, with TRBD2 matching over 9 bases. CDR3 size: 17 residues. CDR1 and CDR2 (germline): SEHNR, FQNEAQ (reference sequence). V trimming: 5 bases; J trimming: 4 bases; junction bases outside the gene matches: 11. Written as DNA, the CDR3 is TGTGCCAGCAGCGGATCATTAGCGGGAGACAGCACCGGGGAGCTGTTTTTT. Residues: CASSGSLAGDSTGELFF.

V usage is TRBV6-1 and J usage is TRBJ1-2, with 10 positions matching TRBD1. V was clipped by 4 bases and J by 8 bases; unmatched bases: 7. The CDR3 spans 14 residues. Germline CDR1 and CDR2: MNHNS and SASEGT. The CDR3 sequence is CASSVRDRGFGYTF. The CDR3 region has the DNA TGTGCCAGCAGTGTCCGGGACAGGGGATTCGGCTACACCTTC.

The chain recombines TRBV18 with TRBJ2-5, with D tentatively TRBD2 (5 bases). The CDR3 is 14 residues long. CDR1 is KGHSH and CDR2 is LQKENI in the germline V gene. V was clipped by 0 bases and J by 4 bases, with 9 bases between them. The CDR3 DNA reads TGTGCCAGCTCACCACCGGGGAGTCTAGAGACCCAGTACTTC. This sequence encodes CASSPPGSLETQYF.

The V gene is TRBV10-3, the J gene TRBJ1-2; 8 bases map to TRBD1. Germline V gene data show CDR1 as ENHRY and CDR2 as SYGVKD. V shed 0 bases and J 3 bases; nucleotides not matched to a gene: 9. The CDR3 consists of 17 residues. CDR3 nucleotide sequence: TGTGCCATCAGTGAGTCTGCATCGGGACAGGCCCACTATGGCTACACCTTC. Amino acid sequence: CAISESASGQAHYGYTF.

This clone is a singleton in its sample. The rearrangement uses TRBV19 and TRBJ1-2; 7 bases are a match to TRBD1. The CDR3 loop spans 14 amino acids. The junction had 11 bases not matched to a gene; V was cut back by 6 bases and J by 7 bases. Germline assignment: CDR1 LNHDA and CDR2 SQIVND (reference sequence). This chain's CDR3 is CASRGTVASFGYTF. For the CDR3, the DNA is TGTGCCAGTAGAGGGACAGTAGCTTCCTTTGGCTACACCTTC.

The chain is built from TRBV13 and TRBJ2-6, with no clear D. Deletions cut 0 bases from V and 0 bases from J, with 9 bases between. Per the germline V gene, CDR1 is PRHDT and CDR2 is FYEKMQ (reference sequence). The CDR3 loop spans 17 amino acids. The CDR3 here is CASSLGRIPSGANVLTF. CDR3 coding DNA: TGTGCCAGCAGCTTAGGCAGGATCCCCTCTGGGGCCAACGTCCTGACTTTC.